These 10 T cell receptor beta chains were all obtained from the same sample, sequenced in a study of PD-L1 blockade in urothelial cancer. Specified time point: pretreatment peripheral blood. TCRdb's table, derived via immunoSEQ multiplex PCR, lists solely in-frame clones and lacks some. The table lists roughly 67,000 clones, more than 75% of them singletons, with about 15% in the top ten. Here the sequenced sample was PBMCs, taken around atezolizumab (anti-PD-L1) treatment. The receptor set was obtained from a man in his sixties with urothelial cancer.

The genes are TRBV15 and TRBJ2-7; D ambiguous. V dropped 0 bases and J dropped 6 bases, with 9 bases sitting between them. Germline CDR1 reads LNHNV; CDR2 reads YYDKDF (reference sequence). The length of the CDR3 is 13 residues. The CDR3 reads CATSRDPQAEQYF. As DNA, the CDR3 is TGTGCCACCAGCAGAGATCCCCAGGCCGAGCAGTACTTC.

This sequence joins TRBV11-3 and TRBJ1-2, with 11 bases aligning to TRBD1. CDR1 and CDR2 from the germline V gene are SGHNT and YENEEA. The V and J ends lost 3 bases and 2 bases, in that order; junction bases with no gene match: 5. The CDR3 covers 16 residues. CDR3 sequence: CASSLDGQGANYGYTF. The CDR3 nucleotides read TGTGCCAGCAGCTTGGACGGACAGGGGGCCAACTATGGCTACACCTTC.

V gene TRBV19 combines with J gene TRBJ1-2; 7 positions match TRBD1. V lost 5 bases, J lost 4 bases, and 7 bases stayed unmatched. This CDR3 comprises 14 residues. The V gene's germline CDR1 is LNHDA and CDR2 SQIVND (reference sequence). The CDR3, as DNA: TGTGCCAGTAGTGACAACAGGGGACTCTATGGCTACACCTTC. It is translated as CASSDNRGLYGYTF.

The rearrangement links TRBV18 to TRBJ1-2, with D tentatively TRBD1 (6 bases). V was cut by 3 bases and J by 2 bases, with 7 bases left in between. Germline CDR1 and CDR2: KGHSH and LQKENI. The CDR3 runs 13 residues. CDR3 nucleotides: TGTGCCAGCTCACCGACAGGAAACTATGGCTACACCTTC. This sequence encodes CASSPTGNYGYTF. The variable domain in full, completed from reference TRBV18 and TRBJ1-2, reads NAGVMQNPRHLVRRRGQEARLRCSPMKGHSHVYWYRQLPEEGLKFMVYLQKENIIDESGMPKERFSAEFPKEGPSILRIQQVVRGDSAAYFCASSPTGNYGYTFGSGTRLTVV.

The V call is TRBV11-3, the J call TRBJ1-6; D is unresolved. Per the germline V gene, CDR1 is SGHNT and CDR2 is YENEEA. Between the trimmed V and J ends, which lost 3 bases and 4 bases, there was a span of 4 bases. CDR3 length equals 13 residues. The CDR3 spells CASSFEYNSPLHF. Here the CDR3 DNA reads TGTGCCAGCAGCTTCGAGTATAATTCACCCCTCCACTTT. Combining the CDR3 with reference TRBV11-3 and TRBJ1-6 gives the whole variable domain EAGVVQSPRYKIIEKKQPVAFWCNPISGHNTLYWYLQNLGQGPELLIRYENEEAVDDSQLPKDRFSAERLKGVDSTLKIQPAELGDSAVYLCASSFEYNSPLHFGNGTRLTVT.

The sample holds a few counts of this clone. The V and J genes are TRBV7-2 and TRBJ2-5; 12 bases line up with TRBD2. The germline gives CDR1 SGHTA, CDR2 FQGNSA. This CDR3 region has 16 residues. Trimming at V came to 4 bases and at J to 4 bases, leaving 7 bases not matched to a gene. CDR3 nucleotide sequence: TGTGCCAGCAGCTCTGGACTAGCGGGGATCGGAGAGACCCAGTACTTC. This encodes CASSSGLAGIGETQYF.

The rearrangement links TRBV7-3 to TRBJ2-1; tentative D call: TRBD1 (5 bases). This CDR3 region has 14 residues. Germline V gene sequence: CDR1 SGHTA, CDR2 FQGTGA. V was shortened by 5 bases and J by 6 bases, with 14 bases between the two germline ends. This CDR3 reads CASSPRQSSNEQFF. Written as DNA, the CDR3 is TGTGCCAGCAGCCCTCGACAGAGTTCCAATGAGCAGTTCTTC.

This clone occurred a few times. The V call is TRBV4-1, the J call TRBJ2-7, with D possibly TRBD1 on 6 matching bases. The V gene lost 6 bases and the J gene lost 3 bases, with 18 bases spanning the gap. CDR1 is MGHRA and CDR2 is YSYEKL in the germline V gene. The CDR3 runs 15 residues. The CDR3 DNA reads TGCGCCAGCAGTTCCAGACAGGACCCTTACTACGAGCAGTACTTC. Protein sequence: CASSSRQDPYYEQYF.

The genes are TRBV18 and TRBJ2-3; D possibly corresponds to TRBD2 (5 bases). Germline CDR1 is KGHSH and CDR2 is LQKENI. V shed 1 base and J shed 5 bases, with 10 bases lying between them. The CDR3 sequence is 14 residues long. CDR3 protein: CASSPRTREDTQYF. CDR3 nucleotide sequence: TGTGCCAGCTCACCACGGACTCGGGAAGATACGCAGTATTTT.

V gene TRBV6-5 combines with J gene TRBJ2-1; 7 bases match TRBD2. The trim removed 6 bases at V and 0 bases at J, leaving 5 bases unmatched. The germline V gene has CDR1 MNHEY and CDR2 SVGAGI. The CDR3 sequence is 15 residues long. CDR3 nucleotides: TGTGCCAGCAGGCCCTCTAGCGGCTCCTACAATGAGCAGTTCTTC. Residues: CASRPSSGSYNEQFF.